Included here is one T cell receptor (beta chain) sequence, with context. Its antigen is undetermined. Between the trimmed V and J ends, which lost 4 bases and 0 bases, there was a span of 8 bases. This CDR3 spans 13 amino acids. Germline V gene data show CDR1 as SGHRS and CDR2 as YFSETQ. The sample comes from a study of shared clonotypes between healthy human individuals. The study's findings and limits: Naive subsets generally had larger estimated richness than memory subsets.

This table comes from immunoSEQ multiplex PCR, and its TCRdb copy is limited to in-frame clones, with some not included. The sample shows millions of clones, roughly 94% of them seen only once. V is TRBV5-1 and J is TRBJ2-7; no clear D. The receptor was isolated from a man between 18 and 29 years old in good health. The material sequenced was naive CD4+ T cells sorted from blood. Subset indicated: CD45RA+ positively selected. The CDR3 DNA follows: TGCGCCAGCAGCGAATCGAACTCCTACGAGCAGTACTTC. This encodes CASSESNSYEQYF.